The 23 T cell receptor beta chains listed next were all sequenced from one sample in a study of cytomegalovirus exposure and HLA in healthy donors. The primer mix had 60 Vbeta and 13 Jbeta primers. Only in-frame clones appear in the TCRdb table, and some are missing; sequencing was by immunoSEQ multiplex PCR. The sample comprises 180,000 or so clones, around 80% of which are singletons, and 1.1% to 1.5% rests with the top ten. Sequencing input: PBMCs. All receptors come from a girl between 5 and 17 years old in good health and CMV-seropositive.

The chain joins TRBV5-4 to TRBJ2-5, with D possibly TRBD1 on 6 matching bases. The J call may be in error: the DNA end matches TRBJ2-7 better. Germline V gene sequence: CDR1 SGHNT, CDR2 YYREEE (reference sequence). This CDR3 has 15 residues. CDR3 in DNA: TGTGCCAGCAGCTTGGACGTACAGGGAAGGACCGAGCAGTACTTC. Translation gives CASSLDVQGRTEQYF.

The gene calls are TRBV5-1 and TRBJ2-5; TRBD2 matches 7 bases. The CDR3 contains 17 residues. Looked up from germline, CDR1 is SGHRS and CDR2 is YFSETQ. The junction had 13 bases not matched to a gene; V was cut back by 0 bases and J by 5 bases. The CDR3 nucleotides are TGCGCCAGCAGCTTGGGCGGCTCGCGGGAGAATGGGGAGACCCAGTACTTC. Translated, it gives CASSLGGSRENGETQYF.

The V and J genes are TRBV7-9 and TRBJ2-3; TRBD1 matches 10 bases. The CDR3 totals 16 residues. V gave up 2 bases and J gave up 4 bases; unmatched junction bases: 6. From germline, CDR1 is SEHNR and CDR2 FQNEAQ (reference sequence). CDR3 nucleotide sequence: TGTGCCAGCAGCTTATCAGGGACAGGGGCCCCAGATACGCAGTATTTT. This codes for CASSLSGTGAPDTQYF.

Only one count was recorded for this clone. The chain joins TRBV5-5 to TRBJ2-4; D might be TRBD1 (6 bases). CDR3 length: 16 residues. Germline assignment: CDR1 SGHKS and CDR2 YYEKEE (reference sequence). Trimming removed 2 bases from V and 1 base from J, with 13 bases in between. This CDR3 is CASSFSQGLAKNIQYF. The DNA for the CDR3 is TGTGCCAGCAGCTTCTCACAGGGCTTGGCCAAAAACATTCAGTACTTC. Full variable domain (remainder filled in from reference TRBV5-5 and TRBJ2-4): DAGVTQSPTHLIKTRGQQVTLRCSPISGHKSVSWYQQVLGQGPQFIFQYYEKEERGRGNFPDRFSARQFPNYSSELNVNALLLGDSALYLCASSFSQGLAKNIQYFGAGTRLSVL.

The chain links TRBV10-3 to TRBJ2-7, with D possibly matching TRBD2 (5 bases). In germline, CDR1 is ENHRY, CDR2 SYGVKD. Trimming took off 5 bases at V and 3 bases at J, with 17 bases between the two ends. The CDR3 is 15 amino acids. The CDR3 reads CAISPRELVLYEQYF. Here the CDR3 DNA reads TGTGCCATCAGTCCGAGGGAACTAGTACTCTACGAGCAGTACTTC.

CDR3 sequence reads: CASSLVRSGKWTDTQYF. Here the CDR3 DNA reads TGTGCCAGCAGTTTAGTGAGGTCGGGGAAATGGACAGATACGCAGTATTTT. The chain couples TRBV27 to TRBJ2-3; a weak D match, TRBD2 (5 bases). V gave up 2 bases and J gave up 3 bases, with 18 bases separating them. Germline V lookup: CDR1 MNHEY, CDR2 SMNVEV (reference sequence). There are 17 residues in the CDR3.

The J gene is TRBJ1-1, the V gene TRBV27, with 11 bases identical to TRBD1. J was trimmed by 2 bases and V by 6 bases; bases with no gene match: 5. Per germline, CDR1 MNHEY and CDR2 SMNVEV (reference sequence). This CDR3 comprises 15 residues. The CDR3 here is CASRKDRGQNTEAFF. Written as DNA, the CDR3 is TGTGCCAGCAGAAAGGACAGGGGGCAAAACACTGAAGCTTTCTTT.

This clone was detected a few times. The genes are TRBV4-2 and TRBJ1-5; 9 bases are shared with TRBD1. V lost 2 bases, J lost 2 bases, and 4 bases stayed unmatched. The CDR3 is 16 amino acids. Germline assignment: CDR1 LGHNA and CDR2 YNFKEQ. CDR3 loop: CASSQLRQGGNQPQHF. For the CDR3, the DNA is TGTGCCAGCAGCCAACTTCGACAGGGGGGCAATCAGCCCCAGCATTTT.

This clone was seen only once. The chain links TRBV14 to TRBJ2-1, with a tentative D call TRBD2 (5 bases). V lost 0 bases, J lost 4 bases, and 13 bases lay in between. CDR3 length: 16 residues. The germline V gene encodes CDR1 SGHDN and CDR2 FVKESK. CDR3 sequence: CASSQDPWPGYNEQFF. The CDR3 DNA sequence: TGTGCCAGCAGCCAAGATCCTTGGCCGGGATACAATGAGCAGTTCTTC.

This chain uses TRBV7-2 with TRBJ1-1, with D unclear. This CDR3 has 14 amino acids. Trimming took off 5 bases at V and 0 bases at J, with 10 bases between the two ends. CDR1 is SGHTA and CDR2 is FQGNSA in the germline V gene. The CDR3 DNA reads as TGTGCCAGCAGCCCCAATGCGGTGAACACTGAAGCTTTCTTT. Residues: CASSPNAVNTEAFF.

The gene calls are TRBV9 and TRBJ2-1; possibly TRBD2 for D (7 bases). Germline CDR1 SGDLS, CDR2 YYNGEE. The ends were cut back, 5 bases at V and 2 bases at J, with 14 bases in the middle. This CDR3 contains 15 residues. The CDR3 here is CASRGAGGPYNEQFF. DNA of the CDR3: TGTGCCAGCAGGGGGGCCGGGGGGCCCTACAATGAGCAGTTCTTC.

This chain links TRBV27 with TRBJ2-4; the match to TRBD2 covers 7 bases. The germline CDR1 and CDR2 sequences are MNHEY and SMNVEV (reference sequence). The CDR3 runs to 14 residues. Losses at the gene ends were 7 bases for V and 7 bases for J; bases not matched to a gene: 10. The CDR3 region is CASKGEGLPNIQYF. In DNA, the CDR3 is TGTGCCAGCAAAGGGGAGGGCCTCCCTAACATTCAGTACTTC.

The V call is TRBV4-2, the J call TRBJ2-1; 10 bases align to TRBD2. The CDR3 is 16 amino acids. CDR1 and CDR2 (germline): LGHNA, YNFKEQ. The ends lost 4 bases at V and 1 base at J; junction bases unmatched: 4. CDR3 sequence (DNA): TGTGCCAGCAGCCTATGGACTAGCGGATCCTACAATGAGCAGTTCTTC. This sequence encodes CASSLWTSGSYNEQFF.

With regard to this clone: The CDR3 end shows no conserved phenylalanine or tryptophan, and so a read error is likely. V is TRBV9 and J is TRBJ2-7; 11 bases fit TRBD2. This CDR3 is 13 amino acids long. The V segment lost 3 bases and the J segment 5 bases; nucleotides outside the gene matches: 1. Per germline, CDR1 SGDLS and CDR2 YYNGEE. CDR3 DNA sequence: TGTGCCAGCAGCGGACTAGCGGGGCACGAGCAGTACCTC. Translating it yields CASSGLAGHEQYL.

The V call is TRBV4-3, the J call TRBJ2-7, with TRBD1 as a possible D gene (6 bases). CDR3 length: 18 amino acids. CDR1 and CDR2 from the germline V gene are LGHNA and YSLEER. Trimming cost V 3 bases and J 0 bases, with 21 bases left between them. In DNA, the CDR3 is TGCGCCAGCAGCCACTTCCCTCCTACGGGACATAACTCCTACGAGCAGTACTTC. Translating gives CASSHFPPTGHNSYEQYF.

The chain links TRBV18 to TRBJ2-5; perhaps TRBD1 as D (6 bases). V was clipped by 2 bases and J by 2 bases, with 12 bases between them. Per the germline V gene, CDR1 is KGHSH and CDR2 is LQKENI. This CDR3 is built from 15 residues. As DNA, the CDR3 is TGTGCCAGCTCACCATTTAATAGGGGGCAAGAGACCCAGTACTTC. Its protein is CASSPFNRGQETQYF.

The chain combines TRBV30 with TRBJ2-3, with 7 bases fitting TRBD2. The length of the CDR3 is 17 residues. Per germline, CDR1 GTSNPN and CDR2 SVGIG (reference sequence). The V and J ends lost 0 bases and 0 bases, in that order; junction bases with no gene match: 9. The CDR3 bases are TGTGCCTGGAGTGTAGTAGGGCTAGCGGATAGCACAGATACGCAGTATTTT. Its protein is CAWSVVGLADSTDTQYF. Looking up the rest from reference TRBV30 and TRBJ2-3 gives the full variable domain: SQTIHQWPATLVQPVGSPLSLECTVEGTSNPNLYWYRQAAGRGLQLLFYSVGIGQISSEVPQNLSASRPQDRQFILSSKKLLLSDSGFYLCAWSVVGLADSTDTQYFGPGTRLTVL.

This clone has a single count. The chain couples TRBV7-6 to TRBJ1-1; D may be TRBD1 (6 bases). Germline lookup yields CDR1 SGHVS and CDR2 FNYEAQ. The CDR3 is 13 amino acids. The V end was cut by 3 bases, the J end by 1 base, with 6 bases between. CDR3 coding DNA: TGTGCCAGCAGCTTGGGGGCGAACACTGAAGCTTTCTTT. This codes for CASSLGANTEAFF.

The chain has TRBV6-5 and TRBJ2-3; D not certain. V gave up 7 bases and J gave up 4 bases, with 12 bases separating them. Germline lookup yields CDR1 MNHEY and CDR2 SVGAGI. This CDR3 has 13 residues. CDR3 residues: CASTSYSADTQYF. CDR3 sequence (DNA): TGTGCCAGCACCTCCTATAGTGCAGATACGCAGTATTTT.

V gene TRBV7-8 combines with J gene TRBJ2-7, with 10 bases aligning to TRBD1. The V gene end was trimmed by 4 bases and the J gene end by 2 bases; junction bases not matched to a gene: 8. CDR1 is SGHVS, CDR2 FQNEAQ, per germline. CDR3 length: 16 residues. The CDR3 DNA sequence: TGTGCCAGCAGCTCAGAAGGACAGGGGGGAACCTACGAGCAGTACTTC. Protein: CASSSEGQGGTYEQYF.

CDR3 region: CASSEGLTDLNEQFF. CDR3 DNA sequence: TGCGCCAGCAGCGAGGGACTCACCGACCTCAATGAGCAGTTCTTC. The V gene is TRBV5-1, the J gene TRBJ2-1, with D perhaps TRBD2 (6 bases). Germline-derived CDR1 and CDR2 are SGHRS and YFSETQ. The length of the CDR3 is 15 residues. The V and J ends lost 4 bases and 6 bases respectively, with 17 bases between them. The full variable domain, completed using reference TRBV5-1 and TRBJ2-1, is KAGVTQTPRYLIKTRGQQVTLSCSPISGHRSVSWYQQTPGQGLQFLFEYFSETQRNKGNFPGRFSGRQFSNSRSEMNVSTLELGDSALYLCASSEGLTDLNEQFFGPGTRLTVL.

This clone has just a few counts. The chain couples TRBV9 to TRBJ2-5; tentative D call: TRBD2 (5 bases). V gave up 0 bases and J gave up 4 bases, with 16 bases separating them. This CDR3 is 16 amino acids long. Germline CDR1 SGDLS, CDR2 YYNGEE. CDR3 coding DNA: TGTGCCAGCAGCGTAGGGCCGGGCCCCGCGGGAGAGACCCAGTACTTC. Its protein is CASSVGPGPAGETQYF.

This sequence joins TRBV4-1 and TRBJ2-5, with 7 nucleotides matching TRBD2. The germline CDR1 and CDR2 sequences are MGHRA and YSYEKL. This CDR3 spans 19 amino acids. The V and J ends lost 3 bases and 2 bases, in that order; junction bases with no gene match: 18. This CDR3 is CASSQNNPYAGVEQETQYF. As DNA, the CDR3 is TGCGCCAGCAGCCAGAACAACCCGTATGCGGGAGTGGAACAAGAGACCCAGTACTTC.